A selection of T cell receptor beta chains follows, all from one sample in a study of shared clonotypes between healthy human individuals. Generated by immunoSEQ multiplex PCR, the TCRdb table keeps only in-frame clones and is missing some. The sample yields about 320,000 clones, roughly 91% seen once. The sample was memory CD8+ T cells sorted from blood. These receptors were taken from a man between 18 and 29 years old in good health. CDR3s include the opening cysteine and the closing phenylalanine or tryptophan. Each record gives: J gene, clone size, D gene, V gene, CDR3 DNA, CDR3 protein. A D gene is named only where the DNA matches it firmly. Expanded clones get a size class; other rows say once, few or many, or leave the size out.

TRBJ2-1 | . | . | TRBV2 | TGTGCCAGCGAAGGGGACCAAATGGGCAATGAGCAGTTCTTC | CASEGDQMGNEQFF
TRBJ1-2 | many | . | TRBV5-1 | TGCGCCAGCAGCTTGGGTCAGGGGCTTAACTATGGCTACACCTTC | CASSLGQGLNYGYTF
TRBJ2-6 | . | . | TRBV7-9 | TGTGCCAGCAGCTACGGGGCCAACGTCCTGACTTTC | CASSYGANVLTF
TRBJ2-7 | . | . | TRBV27 | TGTGCCAGCAGTTTAGGTGGGGATCCCGCCTACGAGCAGTACTTC | CASSLGGDPAYEQYF
TRBJ1-1 | . | . | TRBV7-2 | TGTGCCAGCAGCTTAGTGATTAACACTGAAGCTTTCTTT | CASSLVINTEAFF
TRBJ2-7 | . | . | TRBV30 | TGTGCCTGGAGTGTAGGCAGGTTCTACGAGCAGTACTTC | CAWSVGRFYEQYF
TRBJ2-7 | . | TRBD2 | TRBV13 | TGTGCCAGCAGCAACACTGCGCTAGCGGGTAACTACGAGCAGTACTTC | CASSNTALAGNYEQYF
TRBJ2-4 | . | TRBD1 | TRBV30 | TGTGCCTGGAGTGTAGAGACAGGGAACATTCAGTACTTC | CAWSVETGNIQYF
TRBJ2-1 | . | . | TRBV27 | TGTGCCAGCAGGGAGGTGGATAACAATGAGCAGTTCTTC | CASREVDNNEQFF
TRBJ2-7 | . | TRBD1 | TRBV7-9 | TGTGCCAGCAGCCCAGGGGGGACAGGGGGCTACTACGAGCAGTACTTC | CASSPGGTGGYYEQYF
TRBJ1-1 | . | TRBD1 | TRBV6-5 | TGTGCCAGCAGTCCGGACAGGGAGCGAGCTTTCTTT | CASSPDRERAFF
TRBJ2-7 | few | TRBD1 | TRBV10-2 | TGCGCCAGCAGTAGGGGGCTCGAGCAGTACTTC | CASSRGLEQYF
TRBJ1-2 | . | . | TRBV7-9 | TGTGCCAGCACCCCGAACGCCGTTAACTATGGCTACACCTTC | CASTPNAVNYGYTF
TRBJ2-1 | . | . | TRBV30 | TGTGCCTGGAGTGTCGTGGGGAATGAGCAGTTCTTC | CAWSVVGNEQFF
TRBJ1-1 | . | . | TRBV5-4 | TGTGCCAGCAGCCAACCCGGGGTGAACACTGAAGCTTTCTTT | CASSQPGVNTEAFF
TRBJ1-4 | . | TRBD1 | TRBV7-6 | TGTGCCAGCAGCTTCGGGACAGGGCAACCAACTAATGAAAAACTGTTTTTT | CASSFGTGQPTNEKLFF
TRBJ1-6 | once | . | TRBV19 | TGTGCCAGTAACGACCTTGGGGCAGGCTATAATTCACCCCTCCACTTT | CASNDLGAGYNSPLHF
TRBJ2-7 | . | TRBD2 | TRBV5-1 | TGCGCCAGCAGCTTGGCTTTAGGACTAGCTCAGGAGCAGTACTTC | CASSLALGLAQEQYF
TRBJ1-2 | once | . | TRBV2 | TGTGCCAGCAGTGAAAAAGGTTGGACGACGGACTTCGATGGCTACACTTTC | CASSEKGWTTDFDGYTF
TRBJ2-1 | few | . | TRBV5-1 | TGCGCCAGCAGCGTACATGAGGGTGAGCAGTTCTTC | CASSVHEGEQFF
TRBJ1-4 | once | . | TRBV5-1 | TGCGCCAGCAGCTTGAGATCTCGGGGGGTAGCTGAAAAACTGTTTTTT | CASSLRSRGVAEKLFF
TRBJ1-3 | . | . | TRBV11-2 | TGTGCCAGCAGCTTAGGCGTCGGCGGAAACACCATATATTTT | CASSLGVGGNTIYF
TRBJ2-5 | . | TRBD2 | TRBV10-3 | TGTGCCATCAGTGAACCAGCGGGGGGGCTGGAGACCCAGTACTTC | CAISEPAGGLETQYF
TRBJ2-7 | . | . | TRBV6-1 | TGTGCCAGCCAAATCGTGGGCTCCTACGAGCAGTACTTC | CASQIVGSYEQYF
TRBJ2-7 | . | . | TRBV5-4 | TGTGCCACCAGGTCAGGGGACGGAAGCTACGAGCAGTACTTC | CATRSGDGSYEQYF
TRBJ1-1 | . | TRBD1 | TRBV28 | TGTGCCAGCAGTTTAACAGGGACAGCCATGAACACTGAAGCTTTCTTT | CASSLTGTAMNTEAFF
TRBJ1-6 | once | TRBD1 | TRBV7-9 | TGTGCCAGCAGGCCAGCCGAGGACAGGAGCTCCTATAATTCACCCCTCCACTTT | CASRPAEDRSSYNSPLHF
TRBJ1-5 | . | TRBD1 | TRBV4-1 | TGCGCCAGCAGCCGCAACAGGGGATCCATTAATCAGCCCCAGCATTTT | CASSRNRGSINQPQHF
TRBJ2-3 | . | TRBD2 | TRBV4-1 | TGCGCCAGCAGCCAAGATCCCACGGGAGGGTTAGGAGATACGCAGTATTTT | CASSQDPTGGLGDTQYF
TRBJ2-1 | . | . | TRBV11-2 | TGTGCCAGCAGCCACCTTCCCGGACGAGGACTTACCCTTGAGCAGTTCTTC | CASSHLPGRGLTLEQFF
TRBJ1-2 | . | . | TRBV7-9 | TGTGCCAGCAGCTCGACAGTGGAGTATGGCTACACCTTC | CASSSTVEYGYTF
TRBJ2-3 | . | TRBD1 | TRBV29-1 | TGCAGGGTTTCGTTGGGACAGGGAACAGATACGCAGTATTTT | CRVSLGQGTDTQYF
TRBJ1-5 | . | . | TRBV5-5 | TGTGCCAGCAGCTTGGGGCGCCTCAGCAATCAGCCCCAGCATTTT | CASSLGRLSNQPQHF
TRBJ1-5 | . | . | TRBV2 | TGTGCCAGCAGTGAGTATTCGGCAGACAATCAGCCCCAGCATTTT | CASSEYSADNQPQHF
TRBJ1-2 | many | . | TRBV5-6 | TGTGCCAGCAGCTTGGGGCAGGAATATGGCTACACCTTC | CASSLGQEYGYTF
TRBJ1-2 | . | . | TRBV6-4 | TGTGCCAGCAGTGACACAAACACGGTCCCTATGGTTGGCTACACCTTC | CASSDTNTVPMVGYTF
TRBJ2-7 | . | . | TRBV9 | TGTGCCAGCAACATTGGTGGGGAAACCTACGAGCAGTACTTC | CASNIGGETYEQYF
TRBJ2-3 | . | TRBD2 | TRBV6-5 | TGTGCCAGTCCCACTGGCGGGGGGCCGACAGATACGCAGTATTTT | CASPTGGGPTDTQYF
TRBJ2-3 | . | . | TRBV28 | TGTGCCAGCAACATGGACCTCACGGAGGCAGATACGCAGTATTTT | CASNMDLTEADTQYF
TRBJ1-6 | . | . | TRBV4-2 | TGTGCCAGCAGCCAAGAAAGTGGAACTGGAGTCTCCTATAATTCACCCCTCCACTTT | CASSQESGTGVSYNSPLHF
TRBJ2-7 | few | TRBD2 | TRBV29-1 | TGCAGCGTTCTCCTAGGGCAGGGACTATTCTACGAGCAGTACTTC | CSVLLGQGLFYEQYF
TRBJ2-6 | . | TRBD1 | TRBV7-6 | TGTGCCAGCAGCGGAACGACAGGGGCCGGGGCCAACGTCCTGACTTTC | CASSGTTGAGANVLTF
TRBJ2-2 | . | TRBD1 | TRBV4-1 | TGCGCCAGCAGCCAAGTTGTAGTGACAGGGACAATCTGGGAGCTGTTTTTT | CASSQVVVTGTIWELFF
TRBJ2-7 | . | . | TRBV6-1 | TGTGCCAGCAGTAAAGACCCGGTCTCCTACGAGCAGTACTTC | CASSKDPVSYEQYF
TRBJ1-6 | . | . | TRBV6-1 | TGTGCCAGCAGTGCATCAGGGGAGTCCTATAATTCACCCCTCCACTTT | CASSASGESYNSPLHF
TRBJ1-1 | once | . | TRBV6-6 | TGTGCCAGCAGTTCGCACGAAGCTTTCTTT | CASSSHEAFF
TRBJ2-7 | . | . | TRBV7-8 | TGTGCCAGCAGCCCTAGCTTAACGGGGGGCCTCACCTACGAGCAGTACTTC | CASSPSLTGGLTYEQYF
TRBJ2-7 | . | . | TRBV5-4 | TGTGCCAGCAGCTCGGACAGCACCTCCTACGAGCAGTACTTC | CASSSDSTSYEQYF
TRBJ2-7 | . | . | TRBV12-5 | TGTGCTAGTGGTTTGGAGGGGTTGTCCTACGAGCAGTACTTC | CASGLEGLSYEQYF
TRBJ1-3 | . | . | TRBV7-8 | TGTGCCAGCAGCGAACAGGGCTCTGGAAACACCATATATTTT | CASSEQGSGNTIYF
TRBJ1-1 | . | . | TRBV7-9 | TGTGCCAGCAGCCCGCACCCAGACGGAGGCACTGAAGCTTTCTTT | CASSPHPDGGTEAFF
TRBJ1-1 | once | . | TRBV11-3 | TGTGCCAGCAGCTTAGGGGGACCGTCGCTGAACACTGAAGCTTTCTTT | CASSLGGPSLNTEAFF